This T cell receptor (beta chain) comes out of a study of resident and recirculating memory T cells in vitiligo. Overall study findings and caveats: TCR sequences were not conserved across biopsy sites or patients.

Notes on this clone: The antigen is undetermined.

Germline V gene sequence: CDR1 KGHSH, CDR2 LQKENI. V lost 0 bases, J lost 0 bases, and 4 bases stayed unmatched. This CDR3 contains 17 residues. Sequenced by immunoSEQ multiplex PCR; TCRdb stores in-frame clones only, minus some. The data show 75,000 to 95,000 clones, with around 92% seen just once and roughly 5.1% held by the top ten. The sample consisted of blood. The clonotype originates from a male donor with vitiligo. The chain links TRBV18 to TRBJ2-3; 9 bases line up with TRBD2. CDR3 sequence reads: CASSPPGLATSTDTQYF. The CDR3 DNA reads as TGTGCCAGCTCACCACCGGGACTAGCAACTAGCACAGATACGCAGTATTTT.